This T cell receptor (beta chain) was profiled in a study of post-analysis software for immune sequencing data. At the level of the study: Relapsing-remitting, secondary progressive and progressive-relapsing forms made up the multiple sclerosis disease courses. The study's findings and limits: The F measure placed samples prepared in the same batch into strongly shared clusters. Included in a set of four or five TRBV segments more frequent in patients than controls were TRBV5-6, TRBV5-1 and TRBV20-1.

Trimming removed 1 base at V and 5 bases at J, with 6 bases between. The germline gives CDR1 DFQATT, CDR2 SNEGSKA (reference sequence). The CDR3 has 13 amino acids. Of note for this clonotype: As yet, its antigen is unknown.

TCR beta libraries were prepared from cDNA with unique molecular identifiers. Each sample of about 0.95 to 11 million input T cells yielded about 500,000 cDNA molecules, so each molecule approximated one T cell. TCRdb called the PCR reads again in MiXCR, with one record for every CDR3 protein. Seen here are about 540,000 distinct CDR3 sequences, around 34% observed once, and the top ten hold about 5.6%. The chain links TRBV20-1 to TRBJ1-6; no clear D. The source of this sequence is a girl under 18 with multiple sclerosis. Input material: blood. CDR3 sequence (DNA): TGCAGTGCTAGAGGGTCTAATAATTCACCCCTCCACTTT. Encoded protein: CSARGSNNSPLHF.